This T cell receptor (beta chain) was sequenced for a study of blood T cells in healthy people across ages. Study findings and constraints: Observed TCR beta diversity per million T cells went down as age went up. This fall followed a roughly linear course with age.

The CDR3 sequence is 16 residues long. Germline V gives CDR1 SGHRS, CDR2 YFSETQ. With 0 bases removed from V and 3 bases from J, the gap between germline ends came to 12 bases. Primers used in a second PCR of about 7 to 12 cycles were a sample-barcoded 5' primer and a J-beta primer mix. The template-switch adaptor, which had 12 random nucleotides, put a tag on each cDNA molecule. TCRdb analysed the 5' RACE reads with MiXCR anew, one entry per CDR3 protein. The table shows 2 million or so distinct CDR3 sequences, with around half occurring only once. With respect to this clonotype: What it binds is not known.

The study recruited healthy Caucasian donors from Russia who were aged about 6 to 90. This clonotype was obtained from a woman aged 40 to 49 in good health. Sample: blood. This chain connects TRBV5-1 to TRBJ2-2; D gene ambiguous. The CDR3 is CASSLDGVTDTGELFF. CDR3 nucleotides: TGCGCCAGCAGCTTGGATGGTGTTACGGACACCGGGGAGCTGTTTTTT.